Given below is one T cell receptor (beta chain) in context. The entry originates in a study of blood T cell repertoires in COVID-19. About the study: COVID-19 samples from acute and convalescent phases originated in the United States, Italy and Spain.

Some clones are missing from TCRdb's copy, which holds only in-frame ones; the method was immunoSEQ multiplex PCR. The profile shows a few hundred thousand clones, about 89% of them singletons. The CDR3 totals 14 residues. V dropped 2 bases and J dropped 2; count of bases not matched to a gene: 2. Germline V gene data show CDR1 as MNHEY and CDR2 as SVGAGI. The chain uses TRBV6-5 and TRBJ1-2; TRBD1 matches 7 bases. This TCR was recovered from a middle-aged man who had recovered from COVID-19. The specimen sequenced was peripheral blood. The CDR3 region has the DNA TGTGCCAGCAGTTACAAGGACAGGAACTATGGCTACACCTTC. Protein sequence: CASSYKDRNYGYTF.